The present T cell receptor beta chain was sequenced within a study of breast tumors, draining lymph nodes, adjacent tissues. Study outcomes and limitations: Most tumor T cells seemingly derive from lymph node, then expand in tumor. Luminal-like breast cancer showed significantly higher tumor–nontumor repertoire similarity than basal-like. Tumor TCR diversity was below lymph nodes but above nontumor tissue.

TCRdb processed the multiplex PCR reads anew with MiXCR; each CDR3 protein has one entry. In the table there are more than 20,000 distinct CDR3 sequences, almost 70% of which are singletons. As for this clonotype: The antigen is undetermined.

Germline V lookup: CDR1 LNHDA, CDR2 SQIVND (reference sequence). J was trimmed by 9 bases and V by 3 bases; bases with no gene match: 8. The CDR3 length is 15 residues. Sequenced material: tumor-adjacent breast tissue. The chain carries TRBV19 and TRBJ1-6; 7 bases are shared with TRBD1. The TCR comes from a female donor with breast cancer. Some clones in this sample may be carry-over from other donors' samples. The CDR3 spells CASSIQGGMGSPLHF. The CDR3 coding sequence is TGTGCCAGTAGTATCCAGGGGGGAATGGGTTCACCCCTCCACTTT.